This T cell receptor (beta chain) originates from a study of shared clonotypes between healthy human individuals. Turning to the study itself: The study enrolled a couple of women and a few men aged 18 to 49.

Findings and limits, study-wide: Non-shared clonotypes displayed generation probabilities falling below those of clonotypes present in all four donors.

The method was immunoSEQ multiplex PCR; TCRdb's version includes in-frame clones alone and lacks a portion of them. The sample yields over 1.4 million clones, roughly 97% seen once. With respect to this clone: Its antigen is unidentified.

Germline values: CDR1 LGHNA, CDR2 YSLEER. This CDR3 region has 15 residues. V gave up 0 bases and J gave up 7 bases, with 15 bases separating them. The material sequenced was naive CD4+ T cells sorted from blood. Noted subset: CD45RA+ positively selected. The receptor's source is a man aged 30 to 39 in good health. The chain recombines TRBV4-3 with TRBJ1-2; the D gene is possibly TRBD1 (6 bases). CDR3 protein: CASSQEIQGPSGYTF. CDR3 coding DNA: TGCGCCAGCAGCCAAGAGATACAGGGCCCAAGTGGCTACACCTTC.